One and the same sample provided the 18 T cell receptor beta chains below, sequenced in a study of Graves' ophthalmopathy and Graves' hyperthyroidism. From RNA, the CDR3 regions of TCR beta chains were amplified and sequenced. The authors performed first-round RT-PCR with HTBI primers and then a second-round multiplex PCR. TCRdb recomputed calls from the multiplex PCR reads with MiXCR, one row per CDR3 protein. The data show more than 1,000,000 distinct CDR3 sequences, less than 45% seen once. The specimen was peripheral blood or thyroid tissue (not recorded which). These receptors all come from an adult man with Graves' hyperthyroidism.

This clonotype showed up many times. The chain employs TRBV10-2 and TRBJ1-5; TRBD1 might be the D (5 bases). The CDR3 is 13 residues long. Trimming took 6 bases from V and 5 from J, leaving 11 bases between them. Germline V lookup: CDR1 WSHSY, CDR2 SAAADI. Here the CDR3 DNA reads TGCGCCAGCAGACCGGGACTGGATCAGCCCCAGCATTTT. Its translation is CASRPGLDQPQHF.

This clonotype was seen at least ten times. The genes are TRBV20-1 and TRBJ2-6; D gene uncertain. The germline V gene encodes CDR1 DFQATT and CDR2 SNEGSKA (reference sequence). The CDR3 is 15 amino acids. V was cut by 1 base and J by 1 base, with 8 bases left in between. Here the CDR3 reads CSARGGISGANVLTF. The CDR3 nucleotides are TGCAGTGCTAGAGGAGGCATTTCTGGGGCCAACGTCCTGACTTTC.

The chain recombines TRBV20-1 with TRBJ2-5, with TRBD2 identical over 8 bases. V shed 0 bases and J 2 bases; nucleotides not matched to a gene: 8. The CDR3 loop spans 16 amino acids. Germline V gene data show CDR1 as DFQATT and CDR2 as SNEGSKA (reference sequence). For the CDR3, the DNA is TGCAGTGCTAGAGACATGATGACGGGGGGGCAAGAGACCCAGTACTTC. It encodes CSARDMMTGGQETQYF.

The chain recombines TRBV5-1 with TRBJ1-1; D uncertain. Trimming pared 1 base from V and 7 bases from J, leaving 8 bases between. CDR1 SGHRS and CDR2 YFSETQ come from the germline V gene. The CDR3 consists of 12 residues. CDR3 nucleotides: TGCGCCAGCAGCTTGAATTCAGGTGAAGCTTTCTTT. Translating gives CASSLNSGEAFF.

V and J are TRBV7-9 and TRBJ2-7, with 8 bases that match TRBD1. This CDR3 is 14 amino acids long. V trimming: 3 bases; J trimming: 4 bases; junction bases outside the gene matches: 5. Germline CDR1 is SEHNR and CDR2 is FQNEAQ (reference sequence). CDR3 DNA sequence: TGTGCCAGCAGCTTCTCGGACAGGGAATACGAGCAGTACTTC. This encodes CASSFSDREYEQYF.

The chain uses TRBV6-5 and TRBJ2-5; D uncertain. CDR3 length: 15 amino acids. V was pared by 2 bases and J by 0 bases, with 10 bases between. Germline CDR1 reads MNHEY; CDR2 reads SVGAGI. In nucleotides, the CDR3 is TGTGCCAGCAGTTACATCGACCGAAACCAAGAGACCCAGTACTTC. As protein: CASSYIDRNQETQYF.

The chain couples TRBV5-1 to TRBJ2-5; 9 bases match TRBD1. Germline lookup yields CDR1 SGHRS and CDR2 YFSETQ. The V and J ends lost 0 bases and 1 base, in that order; junction bases with no gene match: 10. This CDR3 has 18 residues. The CDR3 sequence is CASSLEPRGQGSQETQYF. CDR3 nucleotide sequence: TGCGCCAGCAGCTTGGAACCGAGAGGACAGGGGAGCCAAGAGACCCAGTACTTC.

This clonotype was counted ten times or more. The chain couples TRBV5-5 to TRBJ1-5; D is unresolved. Germline CDR1 and CDR2: SGHKS and YYEKEE (reference sequence). V was trimmed by 0 bases and J by 9 bases, leaving 13 bases between them. This CDR3 has 14 amino acids. This CDR3 is CASSLEVGERPQHF. Written as DNA, the CDR3 is TGTGCCAGCAGCTTGGAGGTAGGAGAAAGGCCCCAGCATTTT.

Many counts were recorded for this clonotype. The chain has TRBV11-3 and TRBJ2-7; D may be TRBD2 (5 bases). The V gene lost 5 bases and the J gene lost 7 bases, with 12 bases spanning the gap. The CDR3 has 12 amino acids. Germline CDR1 and CDR2: SGHNT and YENEEA. The CDR3 spells CASSGRGGEQYF. CDR3 DNA sequence: TGTGCCAGCAGCGGCCGCGGCGGGGAGCAGTACTTC.

The genes are TRBV7-2 and TRBJ1-1, with 9 positions matching TRBD1. The length of the CDR3 is 13 residues. Per germline, CDR1 SGHTA and CDR2 FQGNSA. The V segment lost 6 bases and the J segment 5 bases; nucleotides outside the gene matches: 4. CDR3 loop: CASRLDRGTEAFF. The CDR3 DNA is TGTGCCAGCAGGCTGGACAGGGGAACTGAAGCTTTCTTT.

This clonotype was detected once. The CDR3 DNA reads as TGTGCCCGCCGGACAGGGCCCGTGTACGAGCAGTACTTC. Translating gives CARRTGPVYEQYF. The genes are TRBV2 and TRBJ2-7, with 8 bases identical to TRBD1. The V and J ends lost 11 bases and 4 bases, in that order; junction bases with no gene match: 10. The CDR3 extends over 13 amino acids. Germline lookup yields CDR1 SNHLY and CDR2 FYNNEI.

This clonotype was seen ten or more times. This chain links TRBV29-1 with TRBJ2-5, with 7 bases fitting TRBD2. This CDR3 contains 12 residues. J gave up 5 bases and V 5 bases, and 5 bases lay outside the gene matches. Looked up from germline, CDR1 is SQVTM and CDR2 is ANQGSEA. As DNA, the CDR3 is TGCAGCGTTCTTTGGGGGGGGGAGACCCAGTACTTC. Translation: CSVLWGGETQYF.

This clonotype was seen only a few times. The V and J genes are TRBV15 and TRBJ2-3, with unresolved D. CDR3 length: 12 amino acids. From germline, CDR1 is LNHNV and CDR2 YYDKDF (reference sequence). V shed 4 bases and J shed 2 bases, with 4 bases lying between them. The CDR3 bases are TGTGCCACCAGCATAGACACAGATACGCAGTATTTT. Its translation is CATSIDTDTQYF.

The chain joins TRBV2 to TRBJ2-2, with TRBD2 matching 7 bases. V lost 8 bases and J lost 0; bases outside the gene matches: 3. This CDR3 spans 14 amino acids. Germline CDR1 and CDR2: SNHLY and FYNNEI. CDR3 in amino acids: CASVGTTNTGELFF. CDR3 bases: TGTGCCAGCGTAGGGACTACGAACACCGGGGAGCTGTTTTTT.

This clonotype has at least ten counts. This chain uses TRBV20-1 with TRBJ2-5, with D perhaps matching TRBD1 or TRBD2 (6 bases each). The CDR3 is 14 residues long. Germline values: CDR1 DFQATT, CDR2 SNEGSKA (reference sequence). V lost 5 bases, J lost 5 bases, and 18 bases lay in between. CDR3 region: CSAGLLGGCETQYF. As DNA, the CDR3 is TGCAGTGCTGGGCTCTTGGGGGGCTGCGAGACCCAGTACTTC.

Ten or more counts support this clonotype. This chain joins TRBV7-6 and TRBJ2-7; no definite D call. The CDR3 sequence is 15 residues long. CDR1 SGHVS and CDR2 FNYEAQ come from the germline V gene. V shed 5 bases and J shed 2 bases, with 16 bases lying between them. DNA for the CDR3: TGTGCCAGCAGCCTAATAGACCTAGGACCCTACGAGCAGTACTTC. Amino acids: CASSLIDLGPYEQYF.

The gene calls are TRBV7-2 and TRBJ2-1; 7 bases align to TRBD2. The length of the CDR3 is 15 residues. Germline CDR1 and CDR2: SGHTA and FQGNSA. The junction had 4 bases not matched to a gene; V was cut back by 0 bases and J by 5 bases. CDR3 in amino acids: CASSLAGTTHNEQFF. The CDR3 bases are TGTGCCAGCAGCTTAGCCGGGACTACCCACAATGAGCAGTTCTTC.

This clonotype was counted between two and nine times. CDR3 sequence (DNA): TGTGCCAGCAGCCAGGGGGCGATCTACGAGCAGTACTTC. It translates to CASSQGAIYEQYF. This sequence joins TRBV6-2 or TRBV6-3 and TRBJ2-7, with 8 bases that match TRBD1. This CDR3 has 13 residues. V was clipped by 6 bases and J by 3 bases; unmatched bases: 4. Germline V gene data show CDR1 as MNHEY and CDR2 as SVGEGT.